The 29 T cell receptor beta chains in this list originate from one sample, sequenced in a study of T cell responses to AZD1222 COVID-19 vaccine. Produced via immunoSEQ multiplex PCR; TCRdb's table is partial and in-frame only. The table includes approximately 150,000 clones, around 90% detected once. The sample was peripheral blood, taken 28 days after the second dose of the MenACWY control vaccine. The receptors here all came from an adult who received the MenACWY meningococcal vaccine as a control.

The rearrangement joins TRBV19 to TRBJ1-1; D unclear. The CDR3 has 13 amino acids. Germline V CDR1 and CDR2: LNHDA, SQIVND (reference sequence). V dropped 7 bases and J dropped 5 bases, with 14 bases sitting between them. The chain's CDR3 is CASMGPTGTEAFF. As DNA, the CDR3 is TGTGCCAGTATGGGCCCCACGGGAACTGAAGCTTTCTTT. Variable domain in full (rest from reference TRBV19 and TRBJ1-1): DGGITQSPKYLFRKEGQNVTLSCEQNLNHDAMYWYRQDPGQGLRLIYYSQIVNDFQKGDIAEGYSVSREKKESFPLTVTSAQKNPTAFYLCASMGPTGTEAFFGQGTRLTVV.

The chain has TRBV5-4 and TRBJ2-2; D is perhaps TRBD2 (5 bases). The CDR3 consists of 15 residues. The germline V gene encodes CDR1 SGHNT and CDR2 YYREEE (reference sequence). The V and J ends lost 6 bases and 2 bases respectively, with 14 bases between them. CDR3 sequence reads: CASTLSGGNTGELFF. CDR3 in DNA: TGTGCCAGCACCCTAAGCGGCGGAAACACCGGGGAGCTGTTTTTT.

The chain is built from TRBV11-2 and TRBJ1-6; D possibly corresponds to TRBD1 (6 bases). V dropped 4 bases and J dropped 10 bases, with 17 bases sitting between them. The CDR3 spans 15 residues. Germline CDR1 and CDR2: SGHAT and FQNNGV. CDR3 residues: CASSYLQGGGSPLHF. CDR3 DNA: TGTGCCAGCAGCTATTTACAGGGCGGAGGATCACCCCTCCACTTT.

V usage is TRBV11-3 and J usage is TRBJ1-1; TRBD1 agrees at 11 bases. With V trimmed by 5 bases and J by 5 bases, 10 bases remained unmatched. Germline V gives CDR1 SGHNT, CDR2 YENEEA. The CDR3 has 16 residues. The CDR3 spells CASSTRDRGVETEAFF. In nucleotides, the CDR3 is TGTGCCAGCAGCACCCGGGACAGGGGGGTGGAGACTGAAGCTTTCTTT.

V is TRBV7-2 and J is TRBJ1-1; D gene unclear. Germline-derived CDR1 and CDR2 are SGHTA and FQGNSA. This CDR3 spans 14 amino acids. V gave up 2 bases and J gave up 0 bases, with 7 bases separating them. CDR3 bases: TGTGCCAGCAGCTTATTACACCTGAACACTGAAGCTTTCTTT. Amino acids: CASSLLHLNTEAFF.

The chain has TRBV29-1 and TRBJ2-3; the match to TRBD1 covers 7 bases. CDR1 is SQVTM, CDR2 ANQGSEA, per germline. The CDR3 sequence is 13 residues long. The V segment lost 7 bases and the J segment 10 bases; nucleotides outside the gene matches: 14. For the CDR3, the DNA is TGCAGCGCCCCGACCCCCTACAGGGGTGCGCAGTATTTT. Translation: CSAPTPYRGAQYF.

This clone appeared a single time. The chain carries TRBV7-8 and TRBJ1-5, with D uncertain. CDR1 is SGHVS and CDR2 is FQNEAQ in the germline V gene. The CDR3 sequence is 14 residues long. The V end was cut by 5 bases, the J end by 5 bases, with 13 bases between. The CDR3 spells CASSLRDGDQPQHF. In DNA form, the CDR3 reads TGTGCCAGCAGCCTCCGAGATGGGGATCAGCCCCAGCATTTT. The entire variable domain, with the rest obtained from reference TRBV7-8 and TRBJ1-5, is as follows: GAGVSQSPRYKVAKRGQDVALRCDPISGHVSLFWYQQALGQGPEFLTYFQNEAQLDKSGLPSDRFFAERPEGSVSTLKIQRTQQEDSAVYLCASSLRDGDQPQHFGDGTRLSIL.

The chain employs TRBV4-2 and TRBJ2-5; 7 bases are a match to TRBD1. Germline CDR1 and CDR2: LGHNA and YNFKEQ. The CDR3 has 15 residues. Unmatched junction bases numbered 4, after V lost 1 base and J lost 2 bases. The CDR3 bases are TGTGCCAGCAGCCAAGGGACAGGCGATCAAGAGACCCAGTACTTC. This sequence encodes CASSQGTGDQETQYF.

The rearrangement joins TRBV11-2 to TRBJ2-3; D is unclear. The CDR3 loop spans 12 amino acids. CDR1 and CDR2 from the germline V gene are SGHAT and FQNNGV. With 8 bases removed from V and 5 bases from J, the gap between germline ends came to 11 bases. The CDR3 DNA reads TGTGCCAGCGATTTAATAGGAGATACGCAGTATTTT. It encodes CASDLIGDTQYF.

The chain couples TRBV7-2 to TRBJ2-7, with 11 bases identical to TRBD2. Trimming removed 8 bases from V and 4 bases from J; junction bases left unmatched: 10. Germline assignment: CDR1 SGHTA and CDR2 FQGNSA. CDR3 length equals 15 residues. This CDR3 is CASGRLAGGGYEQYF. The CDR3 DNA reads TGTGCCAGCGGGCGCCTAGCGGGGGGCGGTTACGAGCAGTACTTC.

This clone came up once. The chain has TRBV11-3 and TRBJ1-1; D might be TRBD1 (5 bases). Trimming stripped 3 bases from V and 0 bases from J, with 8 bases between. Germline V gene lookup returns CDR1 SGHNT and CDR2 YENEEA. This CDR3 is built from 14 residues. Written as DNA, the CDR3 is TGTGCCAGCAGCTTTTCAGGGATGAACACTGAAGCTTTCTTT. It encodes CASSFSGMNTEAFF.

The chain has TRBV5-1 and TRBJ1-1, with 8 positions matching TRBD1. The CDR3 totals 15 residues. Germline V gene sequence: CDR1 SGHRS, CDR2 YFSETQ. Germline trimming cut 7 bases from V and 6 bases from J; bases unmatched to any gene: 14. CDR3 loop: CASGPDRVGTAEAFF. The DNA of the CDR3 is TGCGCCAGCGGCCCGGACAGGGTGGGAACGGCTGAAGCTTTCTTT.

The chain has TRBV12-2 and TRBJ1-5. TRBV12-2 is labeled a pseudogene. The CDR3 is 19 amino acids. CDR3 nucleotide sequence: TGTGCAAGTCGCCCCGCCTCCGGGCGGCGACTTGATAGCAATCAGCCCCAGCATTTT. As protein: CASRPASGRRLDSNQPQHF.

The genes are TRBV7-2 and TRBJ1-1, with D perhaps matching TRBD1 (5 bases). The CDR3 spans 17 residues. CDR1 is SGHTA and CDR2 is FQGNSA in the germline V gene. V dropped 1 base and J dropped 4 bases, with 19 bases sitting between them. In DNA form, the CDR3 reads TGTGCCAGCAGCTTAGTCTGGGGGACTTCGGGGGGCACTGAAGCTTTCTTT. It specifies CASSLVWGTSGGTEAFF.

In its sample, this clone was seen a few times. V and J are TRBV18 and TRBJ2-1, with 7 bases aligning to TRBD1. With 3 bases clipped from V and 5 bases from J, the junction kept 10 bases outside the gene matches. There are 16 residues in the CDR3. Per germline, CDR1 KGHSH and CDR2 LQKENI. The CDR3 coding sequence is TGTGCCAGCTCACCCTCGACAGGGACGAGAAACAATGAGCAGTTCTTC. This encodes CASSPSTGTRNNEQFF.

The rearrangement uses TRBV2 and TRBJ1-2; 11 bases are a match to TRBD1. This CDR3 contains 14 residues. V lost 9 bases, J lost 4 bases, and 7 bases stayed unmatched. CDR1 is SNHLY, CDR2 FYNNEI, per germline. Here the CDR3 reads CASEFGTGGYGYTF. In DNA form, the CDR3 reads TGTGCCAGTGAATTTGGGACAGGGGGCTATGGCTACACCTTC.

This clone qualifies as medium-sized. V usage is TRBV9 and J usage is TRBJ1-1, with 7 bases matching TRBD1. This CDR3 region has 14 residues. J lost 0 bases, V lost 6 bases, and 5 bases had no gene match. Germline-derived CDR1 and CDR2 are SGDLS and YYNGEE. The CDR3: CASTSTGMNTEAFF. As DNA, the CDR3 is TGTGCCAGCACCTCGACAGGGATGAACACTGAAGCTTTCTTT.

This sequence joins TRBV7-3 and TRBJ1-1; 8 bases agree with TRBD1. The CDR3 runs to 15 residues. Trimming removed 4 bases from V and 2 bases from J; junction bases left unmatched: 6. Germline V gene lookup returns CDR1 SGHTA and CDR2 FQGTGA. CDR3 bases: TGTGCCAGCAGCTCAACAGGGGGAGAAAACACTGAAGCTTTCTTT. Protein sequence: CASSSTGGENTEAFF.

The chain joins TRBV28 to TRBJ1-1; tentative D call: TRBD1 (6 bases). The CDR3 loop spans 11 amino acids. Trimming removed 2 bases from V and 11 bases from J, with 9 bases in between. Per the germline V gene, CDR1 is MDHEN and CDR2 is SYDVKM. The CDR3 protein is CASSLQGSAFF. The CDR3 DNA is TGTGCCAGCAGTTTACAGGGGTCGGCTTTCTTT.

The rearrangement links TRBV5-1 to TRBJ1-1; D is ambiguous. The germline V gene encodes CDR1 SGHRS and CDR2 YFSETQ. This CDR3 has 14 residues. Deletions cut 2 bases from V and 3 bases from J, with 11 bases between. CDR3 sequence (DNA): TGCGCCAGCAGCTTATATGGAGGATACACTGAAGCTTTCTTT. Protein: CASSLYGGYTEAFF. Full variable domain (outside the CDR3, taken from reference TRBV5-1 and TRBJ1-1): KAGVTQTPRYLIKTRGQQVTLSCSPISGHRSVSWYQQTPGQGLQFLFEYFSETQRNKGNFPGRFSGRQFSNSRSEMNVSTLELGDSALYLCASSLYGGYTEAFFGQGTRLTVV.

The chain is built from TRBV2 and TRBJ1-2, with 10 bases aligning to TRBD1. Germline loops: CDR1 SNHLY, CDR2 FYNNEI. This CDR3 region has 18 residues. V lost 5 bases, J lost 4 bases, and 16 bases stayed unmatched. The CDR3 DNA follows: TGTGCCAGCAGTAAAAGGGGACAGGGGACCGGGGGCTTCTATGGCTACACCTTC. Translating gives CASSKRGQGTGGFYGYTF.

This clone turned up a few times. The chain uses TRBV3-1 (or the pseudogene TRBV3-2) and TRBJ1-6; tentative D call: TRBD1 (5 bases). V gave up 5 bases and J gave up 9 bases, with 11 bases separating them. The CDR3 length is 13 residues. Germline loops: CDR1 LGHDT, CDR2 YNNKEL (reference sequence). CDR3 sequence: CASSDSGISPLHF. In DNA, the CDR3 is TGTGCCAGCAGCGACAGTGGAATTTCACCCCTCCACTTT.

The V call is TRBV5-4, the J call TRBJ1-6; 8 positions match TRBD1. The CDR3 loop spans 15 amino acids. The ends lost 4 bases at V and 10 bases at J; junction bases unmatched: 10. CDR1 SGHNT and CDR2 YYREEE come from the germline V gene (reference sequence). CDR3 residues: CASSRGQGSGSPLHF. The DNA of the CDR3 is TGTGCCAGCAGCCGCGGACAGGGTTCAGGATCACCCCTCCACTTT. The full variable domain, with the rest looked up from reference TRBV5-4 and TRBJ1-6, is ETGVTQSPTHLIKTRGQQVTLRCSSQSGHNTVSWYQQALGQGPQFIFQYYREEENGRGNFPPRFSGLQFPNYSSELNVNALELDDSALYLCASSRGQGSGSPLHFGNGTRLTVT.

The chain employs TRBV15 and TRBJ1-5, with no clear D. The germline gives CDR1 LNHNV, CDR2 YYDKDF (reference sequence). The CDR3 has 17 residues. V was trimmed by 0 bases and J by 4 bases, leaving 16 bases between them. In DNA form, the CDR3 reads TGTGCCACCAGCAGAGATCGGGGAGGAGGATTAAATCAGCCCCAGCATTTT. It is translated as CATSRDRGGGLNQPQHF.

The chain combines TRBV5-1 with TRBJ2-2; D unclear. V shed 0 bases and J shed 5 bases, with 5 bases lying between them. CDR3 length: 13 amino acids. Germline lookup yields CDR1 SGHRS and CDR2 YFSETQ. The CDR3 nucleotides read TGCGCCAGCAGCTTGGGCCAAACCGGGGAGCTGTTTTTT. Encoded protein: CASSLGQTGELFF.

V usage is TRBV7-9 and J usage is TRBJ1-1, with 8 bases identical to TRBD1. V shed 6 bases, J shed 6 bases, and the junction held 9 bases outside the gene matches. CDR3 length: 14 residues. The V gene's germline CDR1 is SEHNR and CDR2 FQNEAQ (reference sequence). Written as DNA, the CDR3 is TGTGCCAGCAGAGGACAGGGCGAGGGCGCTGAAGCTTTCTTT. Translated, it gives CASRGQGEGAEAFF. Full variable domain (remainder filled in from reference TRBV7-9 and TRBJ1-1): DTGVSQNPRHKITKRGQNVTFRCDPISEHNRLYWYRQTLGQGPEFLTYFQNEAQLEKSRLLSDRFSAERPKGSFSTLEIQRTEQGDSAMYLCASRGQGEGAEAFFGQGTRLTVV.

The chain carries TRBV7-9 and TRBJ2-7; 9 bases align to TRBD2. Per the germline V gene, CDR1 is SEHNR and CDR2 is FQNEAQ (reference sequence). Trimming took 2 bases from V and 0 from J; bases not matched to a gene: 5. The CDR3 sequence is 16 residues long. CDR3 nucleotides: TGTGCCAGCAGCTTAATAGGTAGCGGGAGCTCCTACGAGCAGTACTTC. It encodes CASSLIGSGSSYEQYF. Full variable domain (remainder filled in from reference TRBV7-9 and TRBJ2-7): DTGVSQNPRHKITKRGQNVTFRCDPISEHNRLYWYRQTLGQGPEFLTYFQNEAQLEKSRLLSDRFSAERPKGSFSTLEIQRTEQGDSAMYLCASSLIGSGSSYEQYFGPGTRLTVT.

The chain uses TRBV7-3 and TRBJ2-1, with 13 bases aligning to TRBD2. V was clipped by 3 bases and J by 8 bases; unmatched bases: 4. This CDR3 is built from 15 residues. Germline loops: CDR1 SGHTA, CDR2 FQGTGA. CDR3 sequence (DNA): TGTGCCAGCAGCTTGGGACTAGCGGGGATCGATGAGCAGTTCTTC. This codes for CASSLGLAGIDEQFF. Full variable domain (rest looked up from reference TRBV7-3 and TRBJ2-1): GAGVSQTPSNKVTEKGKYVELRCDPISGHTALYWYRQSLGQGPEFLIYFQGTGAADDSGLPNDRFFAVRPEGSVSTLKIQRTERGDSAVYLCASSLGLAGIDEQFFGPGTRLTVL.

The rearrangement links TRBV6-5 to TRBJ1-5; TRBD1 matches 7 bases. The V segment lost 5 bases and the J segment 6 bases; nucleotides outside the gene matches: 10. This CDR3 region has 15 residues. From germline, CDR1 is MNHEY and CDR2 SVGAGI. CDR3 sequence (DNA): TGTGCCAGCAGTATTCAAAGACAGGGCGGTCAGCCCCAGCATTTT. Translated, it gives CASSIQRQGGQPQHF.